A single sample is the source of the 27 T cell receptor beta chains below, sequenced in a study of cytomegalovirus exposure and HLA in healthy donors. Measured with immunoSEQ multiplex PCR; TCRdb has only the in-frame clones, and not every one. The sample holds about 160,000 clones, approximately 86% seen once. Material: PBMCs. These receptors all come from a woman younger than 35 in good health and CMV-seronegative.

V gene TRBV7-9 combines with J gene TRBJ1-1; a weak D match, TRBD1 (6 bases). The CDR3 length is 14 residues. V was cut by 6 bases and J by 3 bases, with 14 bases left in between. The germline gives CDR1 SEHNR, CDR2 FQNEAQ (reference sequence). CDR3 in DNA: TGTGCCAGCAGTCGTACAGGGAGGGACACTGAAGCTTTCTTT. It translates to CASSRTGRDTEAFF.

CDR3 in amino acids: CASSFGQGGYEQYF. CDR3 nucleotides: TGCGCCAGCAGCTTTGGACAGGGAGGATACGAGCAGTACTTC. The chain combines TRBV5-1 with TRBJ2-7; 8 bases are shared with TRBD1. This CDR3 spans 14 amino acids. V lost 2 bases, J lost 4 bases, and 5 bases stayed unmatched. Germline-derived CDR1 and CDR2 are SGHRS and YFSETQ. Combining the CDR3 with reference TRBV5-1 and TRBJ2-7 gives the whole variable domain KAGVTQTPRYLIKTRGQQVTLSCSPISGHRSVSWYQQTPGQGLQFLFEYFSETQRNKGNFPGRFSGRQFSNSRSEMNVSTLELGDSALYLCASSFGQGGYEQYFGPGTRLTVT.

This chain uses TRBV21-1 with TRBJ2-2; TRBD2, the table's D call, was not compared with the DNA. TRBV21-1 is a pseudogene. The CDR3 length is 17 residues. The CDR3 coding sequence is TGTGCCAGCAGCAAAGCGAAACTAGCGGAGCACACCGGGGAGCTGTTTTTT. This encodes CASSKAKLAEHTGELFF.

The J gene is TRBJ2-7, the V gene TRBV7-2; 8 nucleotides align to TRBD2. In germline, CDR1 is SGHTA, CDR2 FQGNSA. CDR3 size: 15 residues. The V gene end was trimmed by 3 bases and the J gene end by 2 bases; junction bases not matched to a gene: 6. The CDR3 spells CASSFGTSRTYEQYF. CDR3 coding DNA: TGTGCCAGCAGCTTCGGGACTAGTCGGACCTACGAGCAGTACTTC.

The chain couples TRBV15 to TRBJ1-4, with 9 bases that match TRBD1. Germline V gene sequence: CDR1 LNHNV, CDR2 YYDKDF (reference sequence). Losses at the gene ends were 2 bases for V and 7 bases for J; bases not matched to a gene: 8. This CDR3 has 16 residues. This CDR3 reads CATSRTKDRGSEKLFF. DNA for the CDR3: TGTGCCACCAGCAGAACCAAGGACAGGGGCAGTGAAAAACTGTTTTTT.

This clone was detected only a few times. V usage is TRBV18 and J usage is TRBJ1-2, with TRBD1 matching 9 bases. The CDR3 has 15 residues. J was trimmed by 5 bases and V by 3 bases; bases with no gene match: 7. CDR1 is KGHSH and CDR2 is LQKENI in the germline V gene. CDR3 in amino acids: CASSPNRGLDYGYTF. CDR3 DNA sequence: TGTGCCAGCTCACCGAACAGGGGGCTAGATTATGGCTACACCTTC.

The chain uses TRBV19 and TRBJ1-5, with 9 bases identical to TRBD1. Germline CDR1 and CDR2: LNHDA and SQIVND (reference sequence). V was clipped by 8 bases and J by 5 bases; unmatched bases: 7. There are 14 residues in the CDR3. CDR3 loop: CASSPDRGYQPQHF. CDR3 coding DNA: TGTGCCAGTTCACCGGACAGGGGATATCAGCCCCAGCATTTT.

DNA for the CDR3: TGTGCCAGCACCCCCGACAGGAGAGGGGGCTACACCTTC. Amino acid sequence: CASTPDRRGGYTF. This sequence joins TRBV6-1 and TRBJ1-2, with TRBD1 as a possible D gene (6 bases). From germline, CDR1 is MNHNS and CDR2 SASEGT. CDR3 length equals 13 residues. The ends were cut back, 7 bases at V and 8 bases at J, with 17 bases in the middle.

This chain links TRBV6-5 with TRBJ1-1, with 9 bases identical to TRBD1. J gave up 12 bases and V 5 bases, and 10 bases lay outside the gene matches. Germline CDR1 MNHEY, CDR2 SVGAGI. This CDR3 has 13 amino acids. The CDR3: CASSERDRVGTFF. The CDR3 DNA is TGTGCCAGCAGTGAAAGGGACAGGGTTGGAACTTTCTTT.

The CDR3 spells CAWSVIAGLGTQYF. The DNA of the CDR3 is TGTGCCTGGAGTGTAATAGCGGGCCTCGGGACCCAGTACTTC. The V gene is TRBV30, the J gene TRBJ2-5; 7 bases line up with TRBD2. In germline, CDR1 is GTSNPN, CDR2 SVGIG (reference sequence). The CDR3 runs 14 residues. V dropped 0 bases and J dropped 7; count of bases not matched to a gene: 8.

The genes are TRBV7-8 and TRBJ2-2, with D perhaps matching TRBD1 (6 bases). Germline CDR1 is SGHVS and CDR2 is FQNEAQ. The germline V and J ends were trimmed by 2 bases and 0 bases, with 13 bases remaining between them. There are 17 residues in the CDR3. DNA for the CDR3: TGTGCCAGCAGCTTAATGGAGAACAGGGCGAACACCGGGGAGCTGTTTTTT. Encoded protein: CASSLMENRANTGELFF.

The rearrangement links TRBV15 to TRBJ2-7; a weak D match, TRBD2 (6 bases). The V gene's germline CDR1 is LNHNV and CDR2 YYDKDF (reference sequence). V dropped 3 bases and J dropped 2 bases, with 11 bases sitting between them. The CDR3 totals 14 residues. In nucleotides, the CDR3 is TGTGCCACCAGCAGGGGGGGTTTAACCTACGAGCAGTACTTC. As protein: CATSRGGLTYEQYF.

This clone was recorded once. This chain joins TRBV27 and TRBJ1-1; D ambiguous. Germline CDR1 MNHEY, CDR2 SMNVEV (reference sequence). Trimming removed 3 bases at V and 4 bases at J, with 12 bases between. The length of the CDR3 is 14 residues. The CDR3 reads CASSLSRFVTEAFF. The DNA of the CDR3 is TGTGCCAGCAGTTTGAGTCGTTTCGTCACTGAAGCTTTCTTT.

The CDR3 bases are TGTGCCAGTTCGGACAGGGAGGTTGATGTAGGCGGTGAAGCTTTCTTT. This sequence encodes CASSDREVDVGGEAFF. This chain connects TRBV19 to TRBJ1-1; the match to TRBD1 covers 8 bases. Germline V gene data show CDR1 as LNHDA and CDR2 as SQIVND (reference sequence). The CDR3 sequence is 16 residues long. The V segment lost 8 bases and the J segment 7 bases; nucleotides outside the gene matches: 18.

This chain connects TRBV4-1 to TRBJ2-3; 8 bases are shared with TRBD2. Germline assignment: CDR1 MGHRA and CDR2 YSYEKL. Losses at the gene ends were 0 bases for V and 0 bases for J; bases not matched to a gene: 2. The CDR3 has 16 amino acids. In nucleotides, the CDR3 is TGCGCCAGCAGCCAAGAGGAGCGGGAGAGCACAGATACGCAGTATTTT. Encoded protein: CASSQEERESTDTQYF.

This chain uses TRBV5-4 with TRBJ1-2, with D perhaps matching TRBD1 (6 bases). Germline V gene lookup returns CDR1 SGHNT and CDR2 YYREEE (reference sequence). The CDR3 length is 14 residues. V was trimmed by 0 bases and J by 2 bases, leaving 8 bases between them. CDR3 region: CASSLGGQNYGYTF. The DNA for the CDR3 is TGTGCCAGCAGCTTGGGGGGACAAAACTATGGCTACACCTTC. Drawing the rest from reference TRBV5-4 and TRBJ1-2, the complete variable domain is ETGVTQSPTHLIKTRGQQVTLRCSSQSGHNTVSWYQQALGQGPQFIFQYYREEENGRGNFPPRFSGLQFPNYSSELNVNALELDDSALYLCASSLGGQNYGYTFGSGTRLTVV.

The genes are TRBV7-9 and TRBJ1-2, with unresolved D. Germline values: CDR1 SEHNR, CDR2 FQNEAQ (reference sequence). CDR3 length equals 15 residues. Trimming removed 1 base from V and 5 bases from J, with 14 bases in between. As DNA, the CDR3 is TGTGCCAGCAGCTTAGGATCGGCCAGGAGGTATGGCTACACCTTC. It yields the protein CASSLGSARRYGYTF.

J is TRBJ2-2 and V is TRBV6-6; tentative D call: TRBD1 (6 bases). This CDR3 is built from 15 residues. V was shortened by 6 bases and J by 0 bases, with 11 bases between the two germline ends. The V gene's germline CDR1 is MNHNY and CDR2 SVGAGI (reference sequence). The CDR3 nucleotides are TGTGCCAGCAGCCGGACAGATGCGAACACCGGGGAGCTGTTTTTT. Translation: CASSRTDANTGELFF.

The V and J genes are TRBV7-2 and TRBJ1-1; D ambiguous. Trimming stripped 5 bases from V and 11 bases from J, with 18 bases between. Per germline, CDR1 SGHTA and CDR2 FQGNSA. The CDR3 consists of 13 residues. The DNA of the CDR3 is TGTGCCAGCAGCCCAGAGAGCCGTCTGAGGGCTTTCTTT. This translates into CASSPESRLRAFF.

V and J are TRBV19 and TRBJ1-2, with 10 positions matching TRBD1. CDR3 length equals 15 residues. V shed 8 bases, J shed 6 bases, and the junction held 12 bases outside the gene matches. Germline CDR1 is LNHDA and CDR2 is SQIVND (reference sequence). The DNA of the CDR3 is TGTGCCAGTTGCCGGGACAGGGGCAGTCGAAATGGCTACACCTTC. This gives the protein CASCRDRGSRNGYTF.

The genes are TRBV19 and TRBJ1-1; 7 nucleotides align to TRBD1. The V gene end was trimmed by 1 base and the J gene end by 11 bases; junction bases not matched to a gene: 4. Germline V CDR1 and CDR2: LNHDA, SQIVND (reference sequence). This CDR3 has 12 residues. The CDR3 sequence: CASSIGDRGAFF. In DNA form, the CDR3 reads TGTGCCAGTAGTATAGGGGACAGAGGGGCTTTCTTT.

The V call is TRBV5-6, the J call TRBJ2-7, with TRBD2 matching 7 bases. J was trimmed by 5 bases and V by 3 bases; bases with no gene match: 5. This CDR3 comprises 13 residues. Germline lookup yields CDR1 SGHDT and CDR2 YYEEEE. CDR3: CASSYAGGNEQYF. Written as DNA, the CDR3 is TGTGCCAGCAGCTACGCCGGGGGGAACGAGCAGTACTTC.

CDR3 nucleotide sequence: TGCGCCAGCAGCCAAACTTGGGGGCAGACGTACGAGCAGTACTTC. This gives the protein CASSQTWGQTYEQYF. This rearrangement joins TRBV4-1 to TRBJ2-7, with D possibly being TRBD1 (6 bases). The germline CDR1 and CDR2 sequences are MGHRA and YSYEKL. This CDR3 spans 15 amino acids. V was clipped by 2 bases and J by 4 bases, with 15 bases between them.

The chain has TRBV10-3 and TRBJ1-1; D uncertain. The CDR3 has 13 residues. Looked up from germline, CDR1 is ENHRY and CDR2 is SYGVKD. Trimming left V 7 bases short and J 3 bases short, with 12 bases between. The CDR3 DNA reads TGTGCCATCACCGAGTCGCGGGACACTGAAGCTTTCTTT. This encodes CAITESRDTEAFF.

The chain combines TRBV13 with TRBJ2-3; 12 bases fit TRBD2. The germline V gene encodes CDR1 PRHDT and CDR2 FYEKMQ (reference sequence). Trimming at V came to 8 bases and at J to 2 bases, leaving 8 bases not matched to a gene. The CDR3 runs to 16 residues. Here the CDR3 reads CASSSSGGALTDTQYF. The CDR3 DNA reads TGTGCCAGCTCTTCTAGCGGGGGGGCCCTCACAGATACGCAGTATTTT.

V usage is TRBV19 and J usage is TRBJ2-1; 10 positions agree with TRBD2. Germline trimming cut 5 bases from V and 10 bases from J; bases unmatched to any gene: 11. The CDR3 length is 15 residues. CDR1 and CDR2 from the germline V gene are LNHDA and SQIVND (reference sequence). This CDR3 is CASSSGSSGRREQFF. The CDR3 DNA reads TGTGCCAGTAGTTCCGGATCTAGCGGGAGAAGGGAGCAGTTCTTC. The whole variable domain, remainder taken from reference TRBV19 and TRBJ2-1, is DGGITQSPKYLFRKEGQNVTLSCEQNLNHDAMYWYRQDPGQGLRLIYYSQIVNDFQKGDIAEGYSVSREKKESFPLTVTSAQKNPTAFYLCASSSGSSGRREQFFGPGTRLTVL.

The J gene is TRBJ2-1, the V gene TRBV15; the match to TRBD1 covers 8 bases. CDR1 is LNHNV, CDR2 YYDKDF, per germline (reference sequence). The CDR3 covers 16 residues. J gave up 1 base and V 5 bases, and 7 bases lay outside the gene matches. The CDR3 region has the DNA TGTGCCACCAGCTCCCACCGGGACAGGTCCTACAATGAGCAGTTCTTC. Encoded protein: CATSSHRDRSYNEQFF.